The 23 T cell receptor beta chains in this list originate from one sample, sequenced in a study of blood T cell repertoires in COVID-19. Repertoires were generated with immunoSEQ multiplex PCR, while TCRdb's copy carries only in-frame clones and drops some. The sample has over 120,000 clones; around 80% are singletons. What was sequenced was PBMCs or T cells enriched from blood (not recorded which). The source of these receptors is a woman in her forties or fifties who had recovered from COVID-19.

V gene TRBV28 combines with J gene TRBJ1-4, with D uncertain. Germline lookup yields CDR1 MDHEN and CDR2 SYDVKM. The CDR3 runs 13 residues. V lost 2 bases, J lost 4 bases, and 5 bases lay in between. In nucleotides, the CDR3 is TGTGCCAGCAGTTTACAAATTAATGAAAAACTGTTTTTT. Translation gives CASSLQINEKLFF.

The chain uses TRBV9 and TRBJ2-1, with a tentative D call TRBD1 (5 bases). The CDR3 is 16 residues long. Trimming stripped 1 base from V and 0 bases from J, with 11 bases between. The germline V gene has CDR1 SGDLS and CDR2 YYNGEE. CDR3 sequence: CASSVQGDPSYNEQFF. The DNA of the CDR3 is TGTGCCAGCAGCGTACAGGGTGACCCCTCCTACAATGAGCAGTTCTTC.

The chain has TRBV6-5 and TRBJ2-1; 7 bases are a match to TRBD2. CDR1 and CDR2 from the germline V gene are MNHEY and SVGAGI. J lost 0 bases, V lost 7 bases, and 3 bases had no gene match. The CDR3 loop spans 14 amino acids. The CDR3 sequence is CASTTGGSYNEQFF. The CDR3 bases are TGTGCCAGCACTACGGGGGGCTCCTACAATGAGCAGTTCTTC.

CDR3 in amino acids: CASSKGTGGYEQYF. The DNA for the CDR3 is TGTGCCAGCAGCAAAGGGACAGGGGGCTACGAGCAGTACTTC. This rearrangement joins TRBV21-1 to TRBJ2-7; TRBD1 was called by the table and not checked on the DNA. TRBV21-1 is marked as a pseudogene. The CDR3 covers 14 residues.

J is TRBJ1-1 and V is TRBV12-3 or TRBV12-4; weak D call: TRBD1 (5 bases). The CDR3 length is 13 residues. The germline V and J ends were trimmed by 5 bases and 7 bases, with 14 bases remaining between them. DNA of the CDR3: TGTGCCAGCAGTGGGTCCTTGGGGCGTGAAGCTTTCTTT. Protein product: CASSGSLGREAFF.

This chain joins TRBV5-1 and TRBJ2-3; 11 bases map to TRBD2. The germline gives CDR1 SGHRS, CDR2 YFSETQ. The V segment lost 4 bases and the J segment 0 bases; nucleotides outside the gene matches: 7. The length of the CDR3 is 17 residues. CDR3 in amino acids: CASSPGTSGYSTDTQYF. The CDR3 nucleotides read TGCGCCAGCAGCCCAGGGACTAGCGGATATAGCACAGATACGCAGTATTTT.

The chain combines TRBV10-3 with TRBJ2-5, with TRBD2 matching over 8 bases. Per germline, CDR1 ENHRY and CDR2 SYGVKD. The CDR3 totals 15 residues. Trimming took 6 bases from V and 3 from J; bases not matched to a gene: 9. The CDR3: CAIRGGSGGEETQYF. CDR3 bases: TGTGCCATCAGAGGAGGTTCGGGGGGGGAAGAGACCCAGTACTTC.

Comments on this clone: Other nucleotide sequences in the sample specify the same CDR3. This sequence joins TRBV2 and TRBJ1-2, with TRBD1 matching over 7 bases. Germline assignment: CDR1 SNHLY and CDR2 FYNNEI. Trimming removed 5 bases from V and 4 bases from J; junction bases left unmatched: 7. CDR3 length: 14 residues. The CDR3 sequence: CASSPGQVLYGYTF. The CDR3 DNA sequence: TGTGCCAGCAGTCCCGGACAGGTCCTCTATGGCTACACCTTC.

The chain employs TRBV12-3 or TRBV12-4 and TRBJ2-7; D might be TRBD2 (6 bases). V lost 3 bases to trimming and J lost 6 bases, with 12 bases between them. CDR3 size: 13 residues. CDR3 amino acids: CASSFGGSSEQYF. CDR3 in DNA: TGTGCCAGCAGTTTCGGGGGATCGAGCGAGCAGTACTTC.

The chain recombines TRBV7-9 with TRBJ1-2, with 10 bases lining up with TRBD1. Germline V gene lookup returns CDR1 SEHNR and CDR2 FQNEAQ (reference sequence). This CDR3 region has 16 residues. The V segment lost 3 bases and the J segment 0 bases; nucleotides outside the gene matches: 4. CDR3 residues: CASSFGQGGSNYGYTF. The CDR3 region has the DNA TGTGCCAGCAGCTTCGGACAGGGGGGTTCTAACTATGGCTACACCTTC. The variable domain in full, with the rest retrieved from reference TRBV7-9 and TRBJ1-2, is DTGVSQNPRHKITKRGQNVTFRCDPISEHNRLYWYRQTLGQGPEFLTYFQNEAQLEKSRLLSDRFSAERPKGSFSTLEIQRTEQGDSAMYLCASSFGQGGSNYGYTFGSGTRLTVV.

The CDR3 nucleotides read TGTGCCACCTCCTCCCCCCAGGGGACCGTGTGGCATGAGCAGTTCTTC. Protein sequence: CATSSPQGTVWHEQFF. This chain links TRBV24-1 with TRBJ2-1; D is possibly TRBD1 (6 bases). Germline CDR1 reads KGHDR; CDR2 reads SFDVKD. The CDR3 sequence is 16 residues long. V lost 9 bases, J lost 8 bases, and 25 bases lay in between.

The rearrangement links TRBV5-1 to TRBJ1-3; D is undetermined. CDR1 SGHRS and CDR2 YFSETQ come from the germline V gene. Trimming left V 1 base short and J 0 bases short, with 17 bases between. This CDR3 comprises 18 residues. The CDR3 is CASSLSTDAFSSGNTIYF. The CDR3 DNA reads as TGCGCCAGCAGCTTGAGTACAGACGCATTCTCCTCTGGAAACACCATATATTTT.

The chain uses TRBV11-2 and TRBJ1-6; D remains unclear. The CDR3 has 16 amino acids. Trimming took 2 bases from V and 0 from J, leaving 8 bases between them. Looked up from germline, CDR1 is SGHAT and CDR2 is FQNNGV. CDR3 bases: TGTGCCAGCAGCTTAAAACAGAGCTCCTATAATTCACCCCTCCACTTT. It codes for CASSLKQSSYNSPLHF.

V is TRBV6-5 and J is TRBJ2-7; the D gene is possibly TRBD1 (6 bases). Germline V gene lookup returns CDR1 MNHEY and CDR2 SVGAGI. The CDR3 is made up of 14 amino acids. V lost 5 bases and J lost 6, with 17 bases in between. This CDR3 is CASSTHSLGGEQYF. DNA of the CDR3: TGTGCCAGCAGTACCCACTCGTTAGGGGGCGAGCAGTACTTC.

The CDR3 spells CSELPRDTEAFF. Written as DNA, the CDR3 is TGCAGCGAGCTCCCCAGGGACACTGAAGCTTTCTTT. V usage is TRBV29-1 and J usage is TRBJ1-1; possibly TRBD1 for D (5 bases). The CDR3 runs to 12 residues. Germline-derived CDR1 and CDR2 are SQVTM and ANQGSEA. The V and J ends lost 7 bases and 3 bases respectively, with 12 bases between them.

The chain joins TRBV28 to TRBJ2-1, with 8 nucleotides matching TRBD1. V lost 4 bases to trimming and J lost 6 bases; unmatched junction nucleotides: 11. The CDR3 spans 16 residues. The V gene's germline CDR1 is MDHEN and CDR2 SYDVKM. The CDR3 coding sequence is TGTGCCAGCAGTTCCTTGCAGGGGGCGGTGGTCAATGAGCAGTTCTTC. Translation gives CASSSLQGAVVNEQFF.

The chain carries TRBV7-6 and TRBJ2-7, with a tentative D call TRBD2 (5 bases). The CDR3 contains 14 residues. With 1 base removed from V and 2 bases from J, the gap between germline ends came to 9 bases. In germline, CDR1 is SGHVS, CDR2 FNYEAQ. CDR3 sequence: CASSLGVGAYEQYF. The CDR3, as DNA: TGTGCCAGCAGCTTAGGAGTCGGGGCCTACGAGCAGTACTTC.

This chain connects TRBV7-9 to TRBJ2-1; D unresolved. With 5 bases removed from V and 0 bases from J, the gap between germline ends came to 11 bases. CDR1 is SEHNR, CDR2 FQNEAQ, per germline (reference sequence). The CDR3 has 15 residues. The CDR3 spells CASSPPTGSYNEQFF. Here the CDR3 DNA reads TGTGCCAGCAGCCCTCCGACGGGCTCCTACAATGAGCAGTTCTTC.

This clone was recorded many times. The chain is built from TRBV5-4 and TRBJ1-2; no clear D gene. There are 15 residues in the CDR3. The V gene lost 0 bases and the J gene lost 8 bases, with 17 bases spanning the gap. Germline CDR1 SGHNT, CDR2 YYREEE (reference sequence). CDR3 bases: TGTGCCAGCAGCTTGGATCTCGACTCCCCGGGGGGCTACACCTTC. This encodes CASSLDLDSPGGYTF.

The V and J genes are TRBV29-1 and TRBJ2-7; 13 bases agree with TRBD2. V lost 6 bases to trimming and J lost 8 bases; unmatched junction nucleotides: 4. Germline CDR1 and CDR2: SQVTM and ANQGSEA. The CDR3 totals 12 residues. The DNA for the CDR3 is TGCAGCGTGGAGACTAGCGGGGGGAAGCAGTACTTC. This translates into CSVETSGGKQYF.

The chain employs TRBV5-4 and TRBJ1-2; D is unclear. This CDR3 has 14 amino acids. Between the trimmed V and J ends, which lost 0 bases and 4 bases, there was a span of 10 bases. CDR1 is SGHNT and CDR2 is YYREEE in the germline V gene (reference sequence). CDR3 coding DNA: TGTGCCAGCAGCTTGGTCTCGGGAGGCTATGGCTACACCTTC. As protein: CASSLVSGGYGYTF.

In DNA form, the CDR3 reads TGTGCCAGCTCATCAAGACAGGACGCAACTAATGAAAAACTGTTTTTT. Translation: CASSSRQDATNEKLFF. The chain joins TRBV18 to TRBJ1-4; D might be TRBD1 (6 bases). The CDR3 contains 16 residues. Trimming cost V 5 bases and J 0 bases, with 13 bases left between them. Germline lookup yields CDR1 KGHSH and CDR2 LQKENI.

This clone was found a few times. This chain connects TRBV9 to TRBJ1-6; possible D gene TRBD1, 5 bases. Germline V gene sequence: CDR1 SGDLS, CDR2 YYNGEE. The CDR3 totals 14 residues. Trimming took 4 bases from V and 4 from J, leaving 9 bases between them. CDR3 in amino acids: CASSLGTYNSPLHF. The CDR3 coding sequence is TGTGCCAGCAGCCTAGGGACTTATAATTCACCCCTCCACTTT.